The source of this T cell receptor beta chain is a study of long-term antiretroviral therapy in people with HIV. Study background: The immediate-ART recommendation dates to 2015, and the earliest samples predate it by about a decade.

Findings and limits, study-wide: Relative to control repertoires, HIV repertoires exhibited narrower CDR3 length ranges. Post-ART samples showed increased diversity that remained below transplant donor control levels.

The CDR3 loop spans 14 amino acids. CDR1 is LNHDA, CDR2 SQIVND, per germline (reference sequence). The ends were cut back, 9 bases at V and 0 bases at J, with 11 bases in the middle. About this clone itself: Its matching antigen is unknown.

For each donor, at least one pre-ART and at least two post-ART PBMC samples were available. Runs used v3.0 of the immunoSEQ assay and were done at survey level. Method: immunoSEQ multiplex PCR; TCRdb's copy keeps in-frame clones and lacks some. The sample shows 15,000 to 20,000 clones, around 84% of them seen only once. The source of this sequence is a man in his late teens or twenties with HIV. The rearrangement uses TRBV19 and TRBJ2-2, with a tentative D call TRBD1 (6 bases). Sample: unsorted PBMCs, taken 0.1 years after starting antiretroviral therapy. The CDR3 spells CASRGYTNTGELFF. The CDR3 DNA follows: TGTGCCAGCAGGGGATATACGAACACCGGGGAGCTGTTTTTT.